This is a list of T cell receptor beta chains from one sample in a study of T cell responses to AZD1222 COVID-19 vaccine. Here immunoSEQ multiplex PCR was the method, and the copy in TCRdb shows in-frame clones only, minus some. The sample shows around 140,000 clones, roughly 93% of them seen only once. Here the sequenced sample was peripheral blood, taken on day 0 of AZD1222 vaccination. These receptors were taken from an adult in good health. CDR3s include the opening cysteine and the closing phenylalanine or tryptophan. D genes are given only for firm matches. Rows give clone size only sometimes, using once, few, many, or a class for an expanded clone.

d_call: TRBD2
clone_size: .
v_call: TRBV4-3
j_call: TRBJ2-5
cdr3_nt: TGCGCCAGCAGCCCCTCCGGGGGGGTGGGGGAAGAGACCCAGTACTTC
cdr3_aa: CASSPSGGVGEETQYF

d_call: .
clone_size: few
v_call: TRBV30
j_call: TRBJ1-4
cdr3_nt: TGTGCCTGGAGAGGAGGGTCCAATGAAAAACTGTTTTTT
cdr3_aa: CAWRGGSNEKLFF

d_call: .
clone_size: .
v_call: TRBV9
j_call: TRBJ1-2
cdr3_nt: TGTGCCAGCAGCGGAGACAGCGTTAACTATGGCTACACCTTC
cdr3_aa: CASSGDSVNYGYTF

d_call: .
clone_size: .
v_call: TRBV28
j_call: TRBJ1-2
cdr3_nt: TGTGCCAGCAGTTTAGGCTTGCAGGGTCATGGCTACACCTTC
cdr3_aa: CASSLGLQGHGYTF

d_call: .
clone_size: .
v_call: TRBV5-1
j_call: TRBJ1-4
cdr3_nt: TGCGCCAGCACCCGAGGTATCAATGAAAAACTGTTTTTT
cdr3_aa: CASTRGINEKLFF

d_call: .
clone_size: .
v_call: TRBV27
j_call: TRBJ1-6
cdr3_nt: TGTGCCAGCAGTTTATCGGGCAGGGGTGGTAATTCACCCCTCCACTTT
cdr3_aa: CASSLSGRGGNSPLHF

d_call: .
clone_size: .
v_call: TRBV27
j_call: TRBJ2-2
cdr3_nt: TGTGCCAGCAGTTCTAGACTAGATATGAGGACCGGGGAGCTGTTTTTT
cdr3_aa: CASSSRLDMRTGELFF

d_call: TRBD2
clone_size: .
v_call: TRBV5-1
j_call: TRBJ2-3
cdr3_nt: TGCGCCAGCAGCTTTTACCCCGCGGGAGGCCCTGGCGAGGATACGCAGTATTTT
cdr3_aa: CASSFYPAGGPGEDTQYF

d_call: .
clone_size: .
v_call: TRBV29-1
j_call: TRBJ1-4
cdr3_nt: TGCAGCGCATCTGGGCCGCCTAATGAAAAACTGTTTTTT
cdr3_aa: CSASGPPNEKLFF

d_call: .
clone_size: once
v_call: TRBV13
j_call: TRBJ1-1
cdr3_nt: TGTGCCAGCAGCTTAGTTTCCCAGCCGACAAAGTCTCTCGATTCACTCACTGAAGCTTTCTTT
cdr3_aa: CASSLVSQPTKSLDSLTEAFF

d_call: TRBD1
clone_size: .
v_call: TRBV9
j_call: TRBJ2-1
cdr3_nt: TGTGCCAGCAGCTCAGGGGGAAGCTCCTACAATGAGCAGTTCTTC
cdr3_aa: CASSSGGSSYNEQFF

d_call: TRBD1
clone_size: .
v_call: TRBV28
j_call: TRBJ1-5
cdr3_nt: TGTGCCAGCAGTGGACAGGGGGTATTTCAGCCCCAGCATTTT
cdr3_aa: CASSGQGVFQPQHF

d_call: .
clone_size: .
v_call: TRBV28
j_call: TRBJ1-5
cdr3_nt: TGTGCCAGCAGCTTAAGGGGTCCGAATCAGCCCCAGCATTTT
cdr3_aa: CASSLRGPNQPQHF

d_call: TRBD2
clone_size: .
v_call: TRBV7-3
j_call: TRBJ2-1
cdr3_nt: TGTGCCAGCAGCTTGGGACTAGCTTGGAATGAGCAGTTCTTC
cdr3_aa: CASSLGLAWNEQFF

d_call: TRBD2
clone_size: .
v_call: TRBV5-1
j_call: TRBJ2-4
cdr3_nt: TGCGCCAGCAGCTTGGAGGGACTAGCGGGGCAGTACTTC
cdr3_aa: CASSLEGLAGQYF

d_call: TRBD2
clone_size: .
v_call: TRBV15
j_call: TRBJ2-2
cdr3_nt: TGTGCCACCAGCAGAGTCGGGGGTAAAGCGGGAGGGCCCGGTTTACTGCGCACCGGGGAGCTGTTTTTT
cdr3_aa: CATSRVGGKAGGPGLLRTGELFF

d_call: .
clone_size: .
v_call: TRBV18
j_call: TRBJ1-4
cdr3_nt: TGTGCCAGCTCACCCCCCCAGGCAAGAGTTAATGAAAAACTGTTTTTT
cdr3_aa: CASSPPQARVNEKLFF

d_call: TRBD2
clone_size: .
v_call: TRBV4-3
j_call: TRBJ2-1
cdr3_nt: TGCGCCAGCAGCGGGCGACTAGCGGGAGGTTACAATGAGCAGTTCTTC
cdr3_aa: CASSGRLAGGYNEQFF

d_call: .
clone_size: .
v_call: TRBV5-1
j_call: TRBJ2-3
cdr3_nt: TGCGCCAGCAGCACTGGCGGCGTTTCAGATACGCAGTATTTT
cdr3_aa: CASSTGGVSDTQYF

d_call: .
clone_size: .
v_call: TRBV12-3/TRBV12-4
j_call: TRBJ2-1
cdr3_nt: TGTGCCAGCAGTTCTGATGAGCAGTTCTTC
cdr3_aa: CASSSDEQFF

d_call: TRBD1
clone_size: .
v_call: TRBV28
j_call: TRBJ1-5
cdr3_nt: TGTGCCAGCAGTTTAGGGGACAGGCCCAATCAGCCCCAGCATTTT
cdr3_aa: CASSLGDRPNQPQHF

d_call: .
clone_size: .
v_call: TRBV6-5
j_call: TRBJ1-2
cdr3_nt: TGTGCCAGCAGTCCGCAGGGGACCTATGGCTACACCTTC
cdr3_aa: CASSPQGTYGYTF

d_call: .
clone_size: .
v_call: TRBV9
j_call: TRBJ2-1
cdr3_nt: TGTGCCAGCAGCGTAGAGATGTACGCCAATGAGCAGTTCTTC
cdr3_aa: CASSVEMYANEQFF

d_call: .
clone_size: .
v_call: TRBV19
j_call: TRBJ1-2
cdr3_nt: TGTGCCAGTACTCCAGACAGGATTAAGAGCTACACCTTC
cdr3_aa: CASTPDRIKSYTF

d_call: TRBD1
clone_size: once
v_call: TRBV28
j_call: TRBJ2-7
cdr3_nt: TGTGCCAGCAGTTCCGTTACAGGGGTAGGGTACGAGCAGTACTTC
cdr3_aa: CASSSVTGVGYEQYF

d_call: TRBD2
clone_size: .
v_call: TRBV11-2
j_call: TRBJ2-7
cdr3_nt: TGTGCCAGCAGCTTAGATCCGACTAGCGAAATTTGGGGGCAGTACTTC
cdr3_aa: CASSLDPTSEIWGQYF

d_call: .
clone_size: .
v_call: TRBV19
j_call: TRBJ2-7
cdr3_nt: TGTGCCAGTAGTGTAACAGGGTCGGGAGGCTCCGAGCAGTACTTC
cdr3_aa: CASSVTGSGGSEQYF

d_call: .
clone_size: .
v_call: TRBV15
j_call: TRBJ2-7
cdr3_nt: TGTGCCACCAGCAGTCTAAGGGAGTCCTACGAGCAGTACTTC
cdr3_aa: CATSSLRESYEQYF

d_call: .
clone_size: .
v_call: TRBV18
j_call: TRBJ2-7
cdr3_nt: TGTGCCAGCTCACCAATTCGTTCGGGGGCCTCCTACGAGCAGTACTTC
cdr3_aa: CASSPIRSGASYEQYF

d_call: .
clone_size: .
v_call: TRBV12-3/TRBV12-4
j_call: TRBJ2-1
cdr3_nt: TGTGCCAGCGATACCATTCAGGGGAATGAGCAGTTCTTC
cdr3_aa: CASDTIQGNEQFF

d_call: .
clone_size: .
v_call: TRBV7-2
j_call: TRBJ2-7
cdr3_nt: TGTGCCAGCAGCTTAGTCGTAGGGCGTAGCTCCTACGAGCAGTACTTC
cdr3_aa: CASSLVVGRSSYEQYF

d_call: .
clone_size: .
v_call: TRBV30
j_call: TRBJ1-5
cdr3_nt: TGTGCCTGGAGTGTGGGTCAGGGACGGAGCCCCCAGCATTTT
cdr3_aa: CAWSVGQGRSPQHF

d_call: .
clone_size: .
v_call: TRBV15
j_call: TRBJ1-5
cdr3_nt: TGTGCCACCAGCAGAGATCAGGGGCTAGGCAATCAGCCCCAGCATTTT
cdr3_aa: CATSRDQGLGNQPQHF

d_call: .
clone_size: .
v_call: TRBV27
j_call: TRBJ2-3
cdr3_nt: TGTGCCAGCAGTTTTTTTGACACAGATACGCAGTATTTT
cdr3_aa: CASSFFDTDTQYF

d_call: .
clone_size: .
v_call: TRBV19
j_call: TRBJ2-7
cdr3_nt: TGTGCCAGTAGTATACAGGGACTTTCCTACGAGCAGTACTTC
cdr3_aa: CASSIQGLSYEQYF

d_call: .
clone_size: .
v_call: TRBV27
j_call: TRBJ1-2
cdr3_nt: TGTGCCAGCAAAAGACGGATAGCTAACTATGGCTACACCTTC
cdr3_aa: CASKRRIANYGYTF

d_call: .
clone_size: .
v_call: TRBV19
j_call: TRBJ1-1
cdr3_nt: TGTGCCAGTAGGGTTCCTATGAACACTGAAGCTTTCTTT
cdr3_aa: CASRVPMNTEAFF

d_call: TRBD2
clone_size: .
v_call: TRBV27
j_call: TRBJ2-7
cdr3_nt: TGTGCCAGCAGTTTCCGGAGTAGCGGGAGAGCCTACGAGCAGTACTTC
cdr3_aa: CASSFRSSGRAYEQYF

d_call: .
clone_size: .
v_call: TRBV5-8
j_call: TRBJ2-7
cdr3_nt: TGTGCCAGCAGCTTGTATTCCTTAGCAGACGAGCAGTACTTC
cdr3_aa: CASSLYSLADEQYF

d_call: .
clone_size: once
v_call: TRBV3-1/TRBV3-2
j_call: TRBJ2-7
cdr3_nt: TGTGCCAGCAGCCAAGAGAGCTCGCTAGCGTCGTACGAGCAGTACTTC
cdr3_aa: CASSQESSLASYEQYF

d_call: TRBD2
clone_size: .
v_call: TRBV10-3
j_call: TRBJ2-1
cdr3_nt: TGTGCCATCAGTGAGTCGTGGGCGGGAGGAGACAATGAGCAGTTCTTC
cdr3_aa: CAISESWAGGDNEQFF

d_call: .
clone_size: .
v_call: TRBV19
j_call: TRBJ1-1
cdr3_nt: TGTGCCAGTAGCCCGCAGGGGCGGCGGACTGAAGCTTTCTTT
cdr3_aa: CASSPQGRRTEAFF

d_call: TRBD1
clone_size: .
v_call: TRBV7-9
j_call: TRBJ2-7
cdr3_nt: TGTGCCAGCAGCCTCTGGGGACAGAGGGGGCAGTACTTC
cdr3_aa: CASSLWGQRGQYF

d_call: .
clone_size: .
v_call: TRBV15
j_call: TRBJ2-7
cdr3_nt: TGTGCCACCAGCAGGGGAGGGCAGGGGGCATACGAGCAGTACTTC
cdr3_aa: CATSRGGQGAYEQYF

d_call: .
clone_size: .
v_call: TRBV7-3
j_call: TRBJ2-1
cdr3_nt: TGTGCCAGCAGCTTAGGCGGGCCGTACAATGAGCAGTTCTTC
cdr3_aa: CASSLGGPYNEQFF

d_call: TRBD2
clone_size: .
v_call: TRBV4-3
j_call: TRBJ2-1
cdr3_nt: TGCGCCAGCAGCCAAGAGGGACTAGCTTACAATGAGCAGTTCTTC
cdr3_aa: CASSQEGLAYNEQFF

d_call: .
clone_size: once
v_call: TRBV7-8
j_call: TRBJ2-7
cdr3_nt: TGTGCCAGCAGCTTAGCAGGGTCCTCCTACGAGCAGTACTTC
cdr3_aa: CASSLAGSSYEQYF

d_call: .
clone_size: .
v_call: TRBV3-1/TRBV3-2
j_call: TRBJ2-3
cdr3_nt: TGTGCTACGGCGACCCCCTCTGGAGACACGCAGTATTTT
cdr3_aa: CATATPSGDTQYF

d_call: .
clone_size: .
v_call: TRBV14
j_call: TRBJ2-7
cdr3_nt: TGTGCCAGCAGCGCTCGTGGAATGCGGGGCGAGCAGTACTTC
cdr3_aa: CASSARGMRGEQYF

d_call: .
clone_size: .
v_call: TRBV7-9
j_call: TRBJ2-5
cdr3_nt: TGTGCCAGCAGCTTACTGGGAGTCCCCGGGGAGACCCAGTACTTC
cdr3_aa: CASSLLGVPGETQYF

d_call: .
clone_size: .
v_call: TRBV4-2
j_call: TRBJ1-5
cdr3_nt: TGTGCCAGCTCGATCCACCAGGGAATTGATCAGCCCCAGCATTTT
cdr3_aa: CASSIHQGIDQPQHF

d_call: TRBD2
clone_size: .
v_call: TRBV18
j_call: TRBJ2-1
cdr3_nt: TGTGCCAGCTCACCACGCGGCGAGGCGGGAGGCAATGAGCAGTTCTTC
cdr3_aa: CASSPRGEAGGNEQFF

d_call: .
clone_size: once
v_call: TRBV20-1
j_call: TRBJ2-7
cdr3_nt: TGCAGTGCTAGTGGGGACCCCGAGGCCCTACTTGGGTACGAGCAGTACTTC
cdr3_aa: CSASGDPEALLGYEQYF

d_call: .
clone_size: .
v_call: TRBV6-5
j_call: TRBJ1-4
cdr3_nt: TGTGCCAGCAGCCCCTCGGGGACGTATAATGAAAAACTGTTTTTT
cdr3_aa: CASSPSGTYNEKLFF

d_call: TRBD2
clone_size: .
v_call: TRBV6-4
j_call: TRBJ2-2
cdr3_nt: TGTGCCAGCAGCAGGACTAGCGGGGGGACGAACACCGGGGAGCTGTTTTTT
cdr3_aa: CASSRTSGGTNTGELFF

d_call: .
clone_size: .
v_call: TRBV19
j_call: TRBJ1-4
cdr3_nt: TGTGCCACGTCGTTCGGGGATGCGACTAATGAAAAACTGTTTTTT
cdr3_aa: CATSFGDATNEKLFF

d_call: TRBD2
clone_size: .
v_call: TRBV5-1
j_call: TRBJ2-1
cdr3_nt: TGCGCCAGCAGCTCTAGCGGGAGGGCGGTTGAGCAGTTCTTC
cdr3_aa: CASSSSGRAVEQFF

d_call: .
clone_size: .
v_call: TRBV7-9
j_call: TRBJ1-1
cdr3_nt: TGTGCCAGCAGCTTAGATCGTGATTTTGCGAACACTGAAGCTTTCTTT
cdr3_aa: CASSLDRDFANTEAFF

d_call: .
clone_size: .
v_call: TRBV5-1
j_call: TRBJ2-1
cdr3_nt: TGCGCCAGCAGCCTGGTCCAGAGCTCCTACAATGAGCAGTTCTTC
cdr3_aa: CASSLVQSSYNEQFF

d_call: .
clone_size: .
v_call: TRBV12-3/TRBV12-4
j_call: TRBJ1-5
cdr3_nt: TGTGCCAGCAGTTTAGGGACCTGGGCCCAGCATTTT
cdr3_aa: CASSLGTWAQHF